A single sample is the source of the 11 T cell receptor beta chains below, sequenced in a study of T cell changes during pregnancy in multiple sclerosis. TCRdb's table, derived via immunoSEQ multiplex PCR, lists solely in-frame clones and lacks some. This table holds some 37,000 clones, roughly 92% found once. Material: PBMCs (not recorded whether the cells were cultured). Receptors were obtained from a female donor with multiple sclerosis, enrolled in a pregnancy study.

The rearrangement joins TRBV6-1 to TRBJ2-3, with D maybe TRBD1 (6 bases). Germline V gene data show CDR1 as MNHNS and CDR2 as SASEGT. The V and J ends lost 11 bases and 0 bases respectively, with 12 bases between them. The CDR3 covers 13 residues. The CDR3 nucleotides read TGTGCCGGAAGGACAGTAAGCACAGATACGCAGTATTTT. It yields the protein CAGRTVSTDTQYF.

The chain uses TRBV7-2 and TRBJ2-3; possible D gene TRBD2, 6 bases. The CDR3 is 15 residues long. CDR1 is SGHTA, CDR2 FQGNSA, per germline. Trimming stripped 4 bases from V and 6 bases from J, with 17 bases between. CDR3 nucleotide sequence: TGTGCCAGCAGCTCCAGGCTGGGTGGGAGGGATACGCAGTATTTT. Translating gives CASSSRLGGRDTQYF.

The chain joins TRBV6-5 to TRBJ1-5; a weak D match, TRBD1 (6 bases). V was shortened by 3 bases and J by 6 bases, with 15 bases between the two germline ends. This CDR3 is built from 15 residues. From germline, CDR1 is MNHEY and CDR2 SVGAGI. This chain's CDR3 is CASSYTQGSSQPQHF. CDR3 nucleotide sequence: TGTGCCAGCAGTTATACCCAGGGGTCAAGTCAGCCCCAGCATTTT.

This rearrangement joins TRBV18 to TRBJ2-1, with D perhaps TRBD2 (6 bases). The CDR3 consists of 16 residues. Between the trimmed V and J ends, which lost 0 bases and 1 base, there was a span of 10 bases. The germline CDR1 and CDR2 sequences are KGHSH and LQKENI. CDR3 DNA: TGTGCCAGCTCACCACCCGGGACTTCATCCTACAATGAGCAGTTCTTC. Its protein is CASSPPGTSSYNEQFF. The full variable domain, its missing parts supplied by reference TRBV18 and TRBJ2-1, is NAGVMQNPRHLVRRRGQEARLRCSPMKGHSHVYWYRQLPEEGLKFMVYLQKENIIDESGMPKERFSAEFPKEGPSILRIQQVVRGDSAAYFCASSPPGTSSYNEQFFGPGTRLTVL.

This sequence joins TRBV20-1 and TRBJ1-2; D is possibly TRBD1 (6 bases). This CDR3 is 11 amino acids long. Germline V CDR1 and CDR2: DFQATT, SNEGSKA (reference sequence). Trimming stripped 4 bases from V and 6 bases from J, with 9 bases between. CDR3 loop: CSAKSGDGYTF. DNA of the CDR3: TGCAGTGCTAAGTCAGGGGATGGCTACACCTTC.

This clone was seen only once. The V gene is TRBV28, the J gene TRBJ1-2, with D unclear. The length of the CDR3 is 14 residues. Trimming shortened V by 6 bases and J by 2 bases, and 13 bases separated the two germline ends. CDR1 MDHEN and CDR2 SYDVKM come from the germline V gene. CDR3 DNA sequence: TGTGCCAGCAGGCTCGGCCCACAAAACTATGGCTACACCTTC. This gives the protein CASRLGPQNYGYTF.

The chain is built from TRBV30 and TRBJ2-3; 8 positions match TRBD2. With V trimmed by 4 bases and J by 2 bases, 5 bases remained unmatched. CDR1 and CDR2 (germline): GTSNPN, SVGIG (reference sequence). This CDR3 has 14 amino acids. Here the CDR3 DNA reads TGTGCCTGGACCCTACTAGCGGACACAGATACGCAGTATTTT. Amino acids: CAWTLLADTDTQYF.

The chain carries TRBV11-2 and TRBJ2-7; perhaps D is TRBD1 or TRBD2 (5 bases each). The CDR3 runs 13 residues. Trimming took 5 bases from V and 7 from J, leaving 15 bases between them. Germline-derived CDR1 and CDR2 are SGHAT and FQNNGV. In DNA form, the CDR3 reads TGTGCCAGCAGCCATGAGGGACCTCGGGAGCAGTACTTC. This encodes CASSHEGPREQYF.

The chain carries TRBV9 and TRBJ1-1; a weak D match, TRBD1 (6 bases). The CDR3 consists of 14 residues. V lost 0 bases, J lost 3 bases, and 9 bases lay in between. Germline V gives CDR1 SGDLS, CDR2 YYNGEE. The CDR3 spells CASSVDRVDTEAFF. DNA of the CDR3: TGTGCCAGCAGCGTAGACAGGGTTGACACTGAAGCTTTCTTT.

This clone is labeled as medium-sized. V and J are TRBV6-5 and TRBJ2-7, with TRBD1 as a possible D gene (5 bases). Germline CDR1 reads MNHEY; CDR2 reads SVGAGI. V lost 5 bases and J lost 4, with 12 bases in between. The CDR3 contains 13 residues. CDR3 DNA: TGTGCCAGCAGTATTGACAGAGCTTACGAGCAGTACTTC. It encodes CASSIDRAYEQYF.

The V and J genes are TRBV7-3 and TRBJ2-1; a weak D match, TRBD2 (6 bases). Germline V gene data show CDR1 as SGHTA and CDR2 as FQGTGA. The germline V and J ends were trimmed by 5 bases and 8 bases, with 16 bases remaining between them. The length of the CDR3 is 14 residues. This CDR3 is CASSTSRNEDEQFF. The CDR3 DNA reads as TGTGCCAGCAGCACTAGCAGGAATGAGGATGAGCAGTTCTTC.